Listed below are T cell receptor beta chains from one sample, sequenced in a study of siplizumab effects on memory and regulatory T cells. Here immunoSEQ multiplex PCR was the method, and the copy in TCRdb shows in-frame clones only, minus some. This sample yields over 100,000 clones, of which roughly nine tenths are seen a single time; 1.1% belongs to the top ten. The sequenced material came from CD4+ T cells sorted from blood. The receptors originated from a human donor in good health. CDR3s include the opening cysteine and the closing phenylalanine or tryptophan. Each record gives: CDR3 length, D gene, V gene, clone size, J gene, CDR3 DNA, CDR3 protein. The D gene is left open where the match is weak. Not every row has a clone size; where given, it reads once, few, many or a size class.

>15|NA|TRBV7-2|NA|TRBJ2-1
TGTGCCAGCAGCTTAGCGGGCCCTTCCTACAATGAGCAGTTCTTC
CASSLAGPSYNEQFF
>14|NA|TRBV6-1|NA|TRBJ2-7
TGTGCCAGCAGTGAAGCTGGGGTCGGGTACGAGCAGTACTTC
CASSEAGVGYEQYF
>13|NA|TRBV28|NA|TRBJ2-3
TGTGCCAGCAGTTCACCGACCCCAGGAACGCAGTATTTT
CASSSPTPGTQYF
>14|TRBD2|TRBV9|NA|TRBJ2-7
TGTGCCAGCAGCTCGACTAGCGGGAAATACGAGCAGTACTTC
CASSSTSGKYEQYF
>12|NA|TRBV11-2|NA|TRBJ1-3
TGTGCCAGCAGCTTCCCTGGAGACACCATATATTTT
CASSFPGDTIYF
>15|NA|TRBV5-3|NA|TRBJ2-3
TGTGCCAGAAGGGGGACCGGATGCTTCACAGATACGCAGTATTTT
CARRGTGCFTDTQYF
>15|TRBD2|TRBV2|NA|TRBJ2-7
TGTGCCAGCAGAGGCAGCGGGAGTATCACCCACGAGCAGTACTTC
CASRGSGSITHEQYF
>15|NA|TRBV13|NA|TRBJ1-5
TGTGCCAGCAGCTTTGGGGGGCCGGGCAATCAGCCCCAGCATTTT
CASSFGGPGNQPQHF
>15|NA|TRBV5-1|once|TRBJ2-7
TGCGCCAGCACCCCCGGGACCATATTAGCCTACGAGCAGTACTTC
CASTPGTILAYEQYF
>14|TRBD1|TRBV28|NA|TRBJ2-2
TGTGCCACCCCCGGGACAGGGAACACCGGGGAGCTGTTTTTT
CATPGTGNTGELFF
>14|TRBD2|TRBV19|NA|TRBJ2-1
TGTGCCAGTAGAATGAGCGGGAGGGTCGATGAGCAGTTCTTC
CASRMSGRVDEQFF
>16|NA|TRBV28|NA|TRBJ1-2
TGTGCCAGCAATACCCCTCGTGGGGGGATGACATTTGGCTACACCTTC
CASNTPRGGMTFGYTF
>16|TRBD2|TRBV10-1|NA|TRBJ2-3
TGCGCCAGCAGAGCGGGAGGGCCCTCAGGCACAGATACGCAGTATTTT
CASRAGGPSGTDTQYF
>15|NA|TRBV7-2|NA|TRBJ2-5
TGTGCCAGCAGCTTATTGGCTAGCGCCCAAGAGACCCAGTACTTC
CASSLLASAQETQYF
>12|NA|TRBV5-1|NA|TRBJ2-1
TGCGCCAGCAGCCTGGGTGGGACCTGGCAGTTCTTC
CASSLGGTWQFF
>15|TRBD1|TRBV19|NA|TRBJ1-2
TGTGCCAGTAGCTACCTCGAGACAGGGTACTATGGCTACACCTTC
CASSYLETGYYGYTF
>14|NA|TRBV9|NA|TRBJ1-5
TGTGCCAGCAGCGTAGGAGACCGTTTGGAGCCCCAGCATTTT
CASSVGDRLEPQHF
>14|NA|TRBV11-3|NA|TRBJ2-1
TGTGCCAGCAGCCCCCGGAACAAAGGAAATGAGCAGTTCTTC
CASSPRNKGNEQFF
>13|NA|TRBV19|once|TRBJ2-7
TGTGCCAGTAGTAGGACCCGCGACTACGAGCAGTACTTC
CASSRTRDYEQYF
>14|NA|TRBV27|once|TRBJ2-4
TGTGCCAGCCAACCTTGGACGGGGAAAAACATTCAGTACTTC
CASQPWTGKNIQYF
>16|NA|TRBV7-2|NA|TRBJ1-4
TGTGCCAGCAGCCCAGAAAGGGCGGGAACTAATGAAAAACTGTTTTTT
CASSPERAGTNEKLFF
>16|TRBD1|TRBV5-4|NA|TRBJ2-7
TGTGCCAGCAGCCCGGTCCCGGGACAGGGTTGGTACGAGCAGTACTTC
CASSPVPGQGWYEQYF
>15|NA|TRBV29-1|NA|TRBJ1-4
TGCAGCGCCCGAAGGGACGGCGCAACTAATGAAAAACTGTTTTTT
CSARRDGATNEKLFF
>14|NA|TRBV19|NA|TRBJ2-5
TGTGCCAGTAGTATCAGGGTAGGCCAGGAGACCCAGTACTTC
CASSIRVGQETQYF
>14|NA|TRBV6-5|NA|TRBJ1-3
TGTGCCAGCAGCCGGAGTTATACTGGAAACACCATATATTTT
CASSRSYTGNTIYF
>14|TRBD1|TRBV19|NA|TRBJ1-1
TGTGCCAGTAGTATGCAGGACAGGGGGTTTGAAGCTTTCTTT
CASSMQDRGFEAFF
>13|NA|TRBV29-1|NA|TRBJ1-1
TGCAGCGTTCTCTGGGGCCTGAACACTGAAGCTTTCTTT
CSVLWGLNTEAFF
>16|TRBD2|TRBV4-2|NA|TRBJ2-7
TGTGCCAGCAGCCAAGATGTCGGGAGGGGCCGATACGAGCAGTACTTC
CASSQDVGRGRYEQYF
>14|TRBD2|TRBV5-4|once|TRBJ2-1
TGTGCCAGCGCCTGGACTAGCGTAAACAATGAGCAGTTCTTC
CASAWTSVNNEQFF
>16|NA|TRBV4-1|NA|TRBJ2-7
TGCGCCAGCAGCCAGGTTACCGGGACAAGGGTCTACGAGCAGTACTTC
CASSQVTGTRVYEQYF
>13|NA|TRBV14|NA|TRBJ2-7
TGTGCCAGCAGCGCTACGGACTCCTACGAGCAGTACTTC
CASSATDSYEQYF
>13|NA|TRBV29-1|NA|TRBJ2-7
TGCAGCGTCGGGGGAAAGACAGGGAGTCTGCAGTACTTC
CSVGGKTGSLQYF